Below, 17 T cell receptor beta chains from the same sample are listed, as sequenced in a study of PD-1 blockade in classical Hodgkin lymphoma. Data came from immunoSEQ multiplex PCR; TCRdb stores just in-frame clones and leaves some out. The sample shows around 13,000 clones, 80% of them seen only once. Every patient had relapsed following autologous stem cell transplantation, and cohorts differed in brentuximab vedotin exposure. The sequencing here drew on peripheral blood mononuclear cells (PBMCs), taken at baseline. The receptors shown here come from a human donor with classical Hodgkin lymphoma.

The CDR3 bases are TGTGCCAGCAGTGACAGGGGTTCCTACAATGAGCAGTTCTTC. Protein product: CASSDRGSYNEQFF. The gene calls are TRBV2 and TRBJ2-1; D perhaps matches TRBD1 (6 bases). This CDR3 spans 14 amino acids. V dropped 3 bases and J dropped 1 base, with 7 bases sitting between them. The germline gives CDR1 SNHLY, CDR2 FYNNEI.

The J gene is TRBJ1-2, the V gene TRBV4-1; no clear D gene. The CDR3 has 12 amino acids. Trimming stripped 4 bases from V and 11 bases from J, with 14 bases between. Per germline, CDR1 MGHRA and CDR2 YSYEKL. Here the CDR3 reads CASSPLDWIYTF. The CDR3 nucleotides are TGCGCCAGCAGCCCTCTCGACTGGATTTACACCTTC.

V is TRBV30 and J is TRBJ2-5; D is unclear. The germline CDR1 and CDR2 sequences are GTSNPN and SVGIG (reference sequence). The CDR3 consists of 11 residues. V was trimmed by 2 bases and J by 7 bases, leaving 8 bases between them. As DNA, the CDR3 is TGTGCCTGGAGTCCGGGTGGGACCCAGTACTTC. This codes for CAWSPGGTQYF.

The chain couples TRBV10-3 to TRBJ2-7; D remains unclear. Germline-derived CDR1 and CDR2 are ENHRY and SYGVKD. The germline V and J ends were trimmed by 11 bases and 3 bases, with 11 bases remaining between them. The CDR3 extends over 11 amino acids. Written as DNA, the CDR3 is TGTGCCTCCTCGACGTACTACGAGCAGTACTTC. It translates to CASSTYYEQYF.

This chain uses TRBV10-3 with TRBJ2-7; the D gene could be TRBD1 or TRBD2 (5 bases each). This CDR3 is 16 amino acids long. V shed 4 bases and J shed 2 bases, with 18 bases lying between them. The germline gives CDR1 ENHRY, CDR2 SYGVKD. The CDR3 DNA sequence: TGTGCCATCAGTGGCGGCTTAATCGGGGACCCCTACGAGCAGTACTTC. Encoded protein: CAISGGLIGDPYEQYF.

The gene calls are TRBV5-5 and TRBJ2-1; D unclear. The CDR3 spans 17 residues. The germline CDR1 and CDR2 sequences are SGHKS and YYEKEE (reference sequence). Trimming removed 1 base at V and 0 bases at J, with 14 bases between. CDR3 in amino acids: CASSLISSVYSYNEQFF. DNA for the CDR3: TGTGCCAGCAGCTTGATTTCGTCGGTATACTCCTACAATGAGCAGTTCTTC.

This chain links TRBV7-2 with TRBJ1-6; no clear D. V dropped 4 bases and J dropped 7 bases, with 11 bases sitting between them. The germline V gene encodes CDR1 SGHTA and CDR2 FQGNSA. The CDR3 extends over 14 amino acids. The CDR3 coding sequence is TGTGCCAGCAGCTCCTGGGGTCCCAATTCACCCCTCCACTTT. Translating it yields CASSSWGPNSPLHF. The whole variable domain, filled in from reference TRBV7-2 and TRBJ1-6, reads GAGVSQSPSNKVTEKGKDVELRCDPISGHTALYWYRQSLGQGLEFLIYFQGNSAPDKSGLPSDRFSAERTGGSVSTLTIQRTQQEDSAVYLCASSSWGPNSPLHFGNGTRLTVT.

This chain uses TRBV18 with TRBJ1-3, with 9 bases fitting TRBD1. J lost 2 bases, V lost 1 base, and 3 bases had no gene match. Germline-derived CDR1 and CDR2 are KGHSH and LQKENI. The CDR3 has 16 amino acids. CDR3 DNA sequence: TGTGCCAGCTCACCACAGGGGACAGGGACTGGAAACACCATATATTTT. Its translation is CASSPQGTGTGNTIYF.

The table lists this clone with a count of one. The chain's CDR3 is CASSWQVYSYNEQFF. CDR3 DNA: TGTGCCAGCAGCTGGCAGGTATACTCCTACAATGAGCAGTTCTTC. V usage is TRBV7-8 and J usage is TRBJ2-1; D unresolved. Trimming removed 4 bases from V and 0 bases from J, with 10 bases in between. Germline CDR1 is SGHVS and CDR2 is FQNEAQ. The CDR3 is 15 residues long. The variable domain in full, with the rest retrieved from reference TRBV7-8 and TRBJ2-1, is GAGVSQSPRYKVAKRGQDVALRCDPISGHVSLFWYQQALGQGPEFLTYFQNEAQLDKSGLPSDRFFAERPEGSVSTLKIQRTQQEDSAVYLCASSWQVYSYNEQFFGPGTRLTVL.

This clone appeared a few times. This chain connects TRBV4-3 to TRBJ1-1; D gene uncertain. The germline gives CDR1 LGHNA, CDR2 YSLEER. This CDR3 has 14 residues. V gave up 2 bases and J gave up 4 bases, with 11 bases separating them. CDR3 coding DNA: TGCGCCAGCAGCCAAAACCTCTGGAGCACTGAAGCTTTCTTT. It codes for CASSQNLWSTEAFF.

The chain recombines TRBV28 with TRBJ2-2, with TRBD1 matching over 10 bases. V lost 5 bases to trimming and J lost 3 bases; unmatched junction nucleotides: 3. The CDR3 extends over 15 amino acids. CDR1 and CDR2 (germline): MDHEN, SYDVKM. The DNA for the CDR3 is TGTGCCAGCAGTCGACAGGGGGCTTACACCGGGGAGCTGTTTTTT. As protein: CASSRQGAYTGELFF.

The CDR3 nucleotides read TGTGCCAGCGGATTACATCGCACCGGGGGAATCAATGAGCAGTTCTTC. Encoded protein: CASGLHRTGGINEQFF. The chain recombines TRBV21-1 with TRBJ2-1; the table's D call TRBD2 went unverified against the DNA. TRBV21-1 corresponds to a pseudogene. This CDR3 is 16 amino acids long.

The rearrangement joins TRBV18 to TRBJ2-3; tentative D call: TRBD2 (7 bases). The CDR3 spans 16 residues. The germline gives CDR1 KGHSH, CDR2 LQKENI. The ends were cut back, 2 bases at V and 4 bases at J, with 16 bases in the middle. The CDR3 spells CASSPWGGAPPDTQYF. The CDR3 DNA reads TGTGCCAGCTCACCATGGGGGGGGGCCCCCCCAGATACGCAGTATTTT.

The genes are TRBV28 and TRBJ1-2, with 12 bases identical to TRBD1. The CDR3 extends over 15 amino acids. V was pared by 3 bases and J by 10 bases, with 9 bases of the junction left unmatched. Germline V gives CDR1 MDHEN, CDR2 SYDVKM. This CDR3 is CASSLPAGTGGAYTF. The CDR3 nucleotides read TGTGCCAGCAGTTTGCCTGCCGGGACAGGGGGCGCCTACACCTTC.

CDR3 protein: CASSLARDSSYEQYF. CDR3 sequence (DNA): TGTGCCAGCAGCCTAGCCCGGGACAGCTCCTACGAGCAGTACTTC. The chain carries TRBV4-2 and TRBJ2-7; 7 nucleotides match TRBD1. The CDR3 is 15 amino acids. Trimming removed 4 bases from V and 0 bases from J; junction bases left unmatched: 6. The germline V gene encodes CDR1 LGHNA and CDR2 YNFKEQ.

This chain uses TRBV5-1 with TRBJ2-7; the D gene is possibly TRBD1 (5 bases). Trimming stripped 4 bases from V and 3 bases from J, with 14 bases between. Per the germline V gene, CDR1 is SGHRS and CDR2 is YFSETQ. This CDR3 has 14 amino acids. This CDR3 is CASSPDTKGYEQYF. The CDR3 bases are TGCGCCAGCAGCCCGGACACGAAGGGCTACGAGCAGTACTTC. The full variable domain, with the rest looked up from reference TRBV5-1 and TRBJ2-7, is KAGVTQTPRYLIKTRGQQVTLSCSPISGHRSVSWYQQTPGQGLQFLFEYFSETQRNKGNFPGRFSGRQFSNSRSEMNVSTLELGDSALYLCASSPDTKGYEQYFGPGTRLTVT.

V gene TRBV5-1 combines with J gene TRBJ2-6; 13 nucleotides match TRBD2. This CDR3 has 17 amino acids. Germline loops: CDR1 SGHRS, CDR2 YFSETQ. Unmatched junction bases numbered 6, after V lost 7 bases and J lost 2 bases. The CDR3 DNA sequence: TGCGCCAGCTCGGGACTAGCGGGGTCCCCTGGGGCCAACGTCCTGACTTTC. Protein sequence: CASSGLAGSPGANVLTF.